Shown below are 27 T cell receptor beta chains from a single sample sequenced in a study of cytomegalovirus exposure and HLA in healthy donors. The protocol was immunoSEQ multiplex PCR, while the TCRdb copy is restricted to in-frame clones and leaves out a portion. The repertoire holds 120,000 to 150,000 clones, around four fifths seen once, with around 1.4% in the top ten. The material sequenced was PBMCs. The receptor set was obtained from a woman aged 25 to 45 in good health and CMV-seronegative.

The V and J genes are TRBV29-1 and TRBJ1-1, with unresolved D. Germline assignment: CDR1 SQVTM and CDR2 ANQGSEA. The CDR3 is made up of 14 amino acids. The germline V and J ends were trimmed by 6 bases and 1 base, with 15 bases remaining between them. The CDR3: CSVEIQFKNTEAFF. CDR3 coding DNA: TGCAGCGTGGAAATACAATTCAAGAACACTGAAGCTTTCTTT.

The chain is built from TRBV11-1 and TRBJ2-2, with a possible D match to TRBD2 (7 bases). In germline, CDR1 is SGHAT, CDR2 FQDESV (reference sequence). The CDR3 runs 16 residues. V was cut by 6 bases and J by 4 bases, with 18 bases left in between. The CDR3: CASSSNGGRVTGELFF. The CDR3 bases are TGTGCCAGCAGTTCAAACGGGGGGCGAGTCACCGGGGAGCTGTTTTTT.

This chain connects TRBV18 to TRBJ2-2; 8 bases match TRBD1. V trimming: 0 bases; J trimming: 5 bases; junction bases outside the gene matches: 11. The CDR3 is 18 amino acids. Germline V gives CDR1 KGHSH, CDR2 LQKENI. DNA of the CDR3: TGTGCCAGCTCACCACCGATTGCAGGGGGCGCCTGGACCGGGGAGCTGTTTTTT. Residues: CASSPPIAGGAWTGELFF. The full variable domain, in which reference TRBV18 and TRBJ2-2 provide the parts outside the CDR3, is NAGVMQNPRHLVRRRGQEARLRCSPMKGHSHVYWYRQLPEEGLKFMVYLQKENIIDESGMPKERFSAEFPKEGPSILRIQQVVRGDSAAYFCASSPPIAGGAWTGELFFGEGSRLTVL.

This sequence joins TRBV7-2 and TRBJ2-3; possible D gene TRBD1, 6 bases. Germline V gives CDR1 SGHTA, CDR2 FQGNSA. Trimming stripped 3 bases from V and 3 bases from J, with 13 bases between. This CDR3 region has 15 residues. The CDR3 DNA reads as TGTGCCAGCAGCTTCCTTGGGGGCTGGACAGATACGCAGTATTTT. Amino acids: CASSFLGGWTDTQYF.

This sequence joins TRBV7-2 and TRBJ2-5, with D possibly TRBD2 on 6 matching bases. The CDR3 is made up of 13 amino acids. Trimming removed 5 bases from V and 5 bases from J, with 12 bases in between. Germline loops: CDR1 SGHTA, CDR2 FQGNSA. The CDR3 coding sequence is TGTGCCAGCAGCCCTACTAGCTGGGAGACCCAGTACTTC. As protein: CASSPTSWETQYF.

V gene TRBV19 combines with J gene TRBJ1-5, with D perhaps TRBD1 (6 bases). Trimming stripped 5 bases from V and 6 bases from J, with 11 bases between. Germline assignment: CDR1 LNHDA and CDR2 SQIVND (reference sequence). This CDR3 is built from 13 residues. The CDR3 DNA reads TGTGCCAGTAGTCCGCAAGGGGGTCAGCCCCAGCATTTT. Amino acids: CASSPQGGQPQHF.

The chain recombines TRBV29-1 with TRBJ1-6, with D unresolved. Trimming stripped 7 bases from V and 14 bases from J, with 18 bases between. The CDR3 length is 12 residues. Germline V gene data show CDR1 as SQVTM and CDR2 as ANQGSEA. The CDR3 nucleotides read TGCAGCGCCCTGACTGACGGGAAGACCCTCCACTTT. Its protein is CSALTDGKTLHF.

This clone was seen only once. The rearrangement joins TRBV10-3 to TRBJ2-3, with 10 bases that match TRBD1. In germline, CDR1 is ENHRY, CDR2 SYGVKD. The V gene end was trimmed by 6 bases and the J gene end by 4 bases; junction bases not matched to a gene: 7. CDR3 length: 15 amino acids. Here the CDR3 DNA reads TGTGCCATCAGGGGGGGACAGGGGAGGGCAGATACGCAGTATTTT. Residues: CAIRGGQGRADTQYF.

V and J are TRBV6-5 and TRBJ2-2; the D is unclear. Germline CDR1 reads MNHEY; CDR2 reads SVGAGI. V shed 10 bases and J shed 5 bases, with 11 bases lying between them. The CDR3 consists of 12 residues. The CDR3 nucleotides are TGTGCCACCGGGTTCCGGACCGGGGAGCTGTTTTTT. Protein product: CATGFRTGELFF.

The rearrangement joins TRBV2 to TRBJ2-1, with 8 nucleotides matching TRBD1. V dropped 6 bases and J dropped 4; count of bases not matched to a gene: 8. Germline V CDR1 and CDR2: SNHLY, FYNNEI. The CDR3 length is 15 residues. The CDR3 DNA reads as TGTGCCAGCAGGTTCGGACAGGGTTTTTACAATGAGCAGTTCTTC. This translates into CASRFGQGFYNEQFF.

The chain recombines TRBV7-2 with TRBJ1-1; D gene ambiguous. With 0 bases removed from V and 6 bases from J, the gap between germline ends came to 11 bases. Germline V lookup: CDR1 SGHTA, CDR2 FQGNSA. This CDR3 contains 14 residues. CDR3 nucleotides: TGTGCCAGCAGCTTAGCGCGAGGGTCCTCTGAAGCTTTCTTT. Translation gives CASSLARGSSEAFF.

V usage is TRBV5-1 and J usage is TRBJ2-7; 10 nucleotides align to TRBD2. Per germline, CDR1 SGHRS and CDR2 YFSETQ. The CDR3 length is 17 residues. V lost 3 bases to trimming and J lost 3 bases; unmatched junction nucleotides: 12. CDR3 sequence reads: CASSSGKTSGENYEQYF. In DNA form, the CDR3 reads TGCGCCAGCAGCTCGGGGAAAACTAGCGGGGAGAACTACGAGCAGTACTTC.

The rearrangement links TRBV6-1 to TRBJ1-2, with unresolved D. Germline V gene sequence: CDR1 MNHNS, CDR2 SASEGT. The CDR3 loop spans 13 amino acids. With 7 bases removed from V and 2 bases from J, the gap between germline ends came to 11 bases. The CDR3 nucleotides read TGTGCCAGCAACGTTTTAGAGAACTATGGCTACACCTTC. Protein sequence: CASNVLENYGYTF.

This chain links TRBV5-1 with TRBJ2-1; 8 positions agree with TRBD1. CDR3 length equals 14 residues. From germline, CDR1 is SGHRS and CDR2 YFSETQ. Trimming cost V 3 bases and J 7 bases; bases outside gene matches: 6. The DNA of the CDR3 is TGCGCCAGCAGCTACAGGGGGGCGGGTAATGAGCAGTTCTTC. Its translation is CASSYRGAGNEQFF.

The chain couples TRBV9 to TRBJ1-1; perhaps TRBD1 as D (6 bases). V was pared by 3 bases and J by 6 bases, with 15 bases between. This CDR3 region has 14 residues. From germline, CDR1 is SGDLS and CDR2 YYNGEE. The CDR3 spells CASSGGTRGPEAFF. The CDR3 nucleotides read TGTGCCAGCAGCGGAGGGACCAGGGGCCCTGAAGCTTTCTTT.

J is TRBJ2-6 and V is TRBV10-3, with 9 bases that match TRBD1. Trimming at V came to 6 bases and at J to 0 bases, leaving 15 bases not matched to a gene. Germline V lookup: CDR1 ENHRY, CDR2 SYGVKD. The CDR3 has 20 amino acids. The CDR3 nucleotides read TGTGCCATCAGCCCGACAGGGGGAAGTTCTTTCGACTCTGGGGCCAACGTCCTGACTTTC. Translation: CAISPTGGSSFDSGANVLTF.

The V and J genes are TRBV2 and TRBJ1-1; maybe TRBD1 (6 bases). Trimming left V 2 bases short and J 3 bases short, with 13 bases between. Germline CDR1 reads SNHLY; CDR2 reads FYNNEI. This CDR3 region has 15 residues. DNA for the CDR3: TGTGCCAGCAGTGAAATACCGGCAGGGGACACTGAAGCTTTCTTT. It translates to CASSEIPAGDTEAFF.

The CDR3 bases are TGCGCCAGCTCAGGGAACACTGAAGCTTTCTTT. Protein sequence: CASSGNTEAFF. The chain carries TRBV4-1 and TRBJ1-1; D is undetermined. This CDR3 contains 11 residues. V was pared by 8 bases and J by 1 base, with 5 bases between. The germline gives CDR1 MGHRA, CDR2 YSYEKL.

This CDR3 is CSAGTSYEQYF. The CDR3 DNA sequence: TGCAGTGCTGGGACTAGCTACGAGCAGTACTTC. The chain uses TRBV20-1 and TRBJ2-7, with 8 positions matching TRBD2. This CDR3 has 11 amino acids. Germline CDR1 DFQATT, CDR2 SNEGSKA (reference sequence). V was clipped by 5 bases and J by 3 bases; unmatched bases: 0.

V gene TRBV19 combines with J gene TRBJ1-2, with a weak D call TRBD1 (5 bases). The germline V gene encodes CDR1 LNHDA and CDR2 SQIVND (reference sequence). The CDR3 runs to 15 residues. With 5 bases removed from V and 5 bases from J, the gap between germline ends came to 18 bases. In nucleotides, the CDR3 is TGTGCCAGTAGTTCCCCGGCCAGGGCCGGGTATGGCTACACCTTC. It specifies CASSSPARAGYGYTF.

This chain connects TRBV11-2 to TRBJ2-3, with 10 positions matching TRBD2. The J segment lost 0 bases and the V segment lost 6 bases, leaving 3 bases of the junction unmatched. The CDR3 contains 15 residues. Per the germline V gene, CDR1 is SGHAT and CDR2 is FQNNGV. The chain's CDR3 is CASRRAGGSTDTQYF. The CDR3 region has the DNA TGTGCCAGCAGAAGAGCGGGGGGGAGCACAGATACGCAGTATTTT.

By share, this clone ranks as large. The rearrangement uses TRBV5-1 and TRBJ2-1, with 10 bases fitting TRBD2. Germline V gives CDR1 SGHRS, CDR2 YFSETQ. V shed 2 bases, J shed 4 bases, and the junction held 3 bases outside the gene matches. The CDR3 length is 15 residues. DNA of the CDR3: TGCGCCAGCAGCTTAGCGGGGGGGACGTACAATGAGCAGTTCTTC. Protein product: CASSLAGGTYNEQFF.

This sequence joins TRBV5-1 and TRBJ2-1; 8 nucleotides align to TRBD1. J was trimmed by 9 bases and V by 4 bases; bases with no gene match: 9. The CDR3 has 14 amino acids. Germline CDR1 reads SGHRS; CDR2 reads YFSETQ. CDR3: CASSKQGDTGEQFF. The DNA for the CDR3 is TGCGCCAGCAGCAAACAGGGGGACACTGGTGAGCAGTTCTTC.

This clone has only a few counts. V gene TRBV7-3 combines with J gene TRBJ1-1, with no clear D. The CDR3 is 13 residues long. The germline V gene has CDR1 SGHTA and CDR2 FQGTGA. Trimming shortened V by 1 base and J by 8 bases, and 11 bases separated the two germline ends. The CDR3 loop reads CASSLNSFREAFF. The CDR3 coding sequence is TGTGCCAGCAGCTTAAATAGCTTTAGAGAAGCTTTCTTT. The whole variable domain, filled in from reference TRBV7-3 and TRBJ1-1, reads GAGVSQTPSNKVTEKGKYVELRCDPISGHTALYWYRQSLGQGPEFLIYFQGTGAADDSGLPNDRFFAVRPEGSVSTLKIQRTERGDSAVYLCASSLNSFREAFFGQGTRLTVV.

The CDR3 sequence: CASSPGQGRAFF. The CDR3, as DNA: TGTGCCAGCTCACCTGGGCAGGGCCGGGCTTTCTTT. This chain joins TRBV18 and TRBJ1-1; perhaps TRBD1 as D (5 bases). The germline gives CDR1 KGHSH, CDR2 LQKENI. The CDR3 consists of 12 residues. Trimming left V 3 bases short and J 11 bases short, with 13 bases between. Together with reference TRBV18 and TRBJ1-1, the CDR3 gives the full variable domain: NAGVMQNPRHLVRRRGQEARLRCSPMKGHSHVYWYRQLPEEGLKFMVYLQKENIIDESGMPKERFSAEFPKEGPSILRIQQVVRGDSAAYFCASSPGQGRAFFGQGTRLTVV.

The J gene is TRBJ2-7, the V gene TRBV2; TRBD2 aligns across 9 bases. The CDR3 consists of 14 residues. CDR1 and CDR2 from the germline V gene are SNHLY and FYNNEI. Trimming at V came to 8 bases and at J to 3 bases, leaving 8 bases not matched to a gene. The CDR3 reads CASGRASGDYEQYF. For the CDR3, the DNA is TGTGCCAGCGGTAGGGCTAGCGGGGACTACGAGCAGTACTTC.

The CDR3, as DNA: TGTGCCAGCAGCTCACCGGAGGGCGCAGGGGGCTTTTTTGGCTACACCTTC. The encoded protein is CASSSPEGAGGFFGYTF. The chain has TRBV7-2 and TRBJ1-2, with 8 bases matching TRBD1. Per the germline V gene, CDR1 is SGHTA and CDR2 is FQGNSA. This CDR3 spans 17 amino acids. J was trimmed by 7 bases and V by 4 bases; bases with no gene match: 17.